Reported below is one T cell receptor (beta chain). Its antigen remains unknown. This entry comes from a study of lymphopenia after photon versus proton radiotherapy. Clones were sequenced by immunoSEQ multiplex PCR, and TCRdb holds only the in-frame ones, with some missing. Of about 30,000 clones listed, approximately 90% are singletons. Study-level results: Post-nadir diversity loss with photons came from oligoclonal expansion, particularly CD8+ Temra cells. Only patients who died were analyzed for survival; proton advantage is unproven. A bigger post-nadir fall in TCR diversity correlated inversely with survival time in deceased patients.

The germline gives CDR1 SEHNR, CDR2 FQNEAQ (reference sequence). The length of the CDR3 is 15 residues. V was pared by 0 bases and J by 7 bases, with 3 bases of the junction left unmatched. The chain uses TRBV7-9 and TRBJ2-1; 10 bases map to TRBD2. Sequencing was performed on peripheral blood, taken from a patient treated with proton-based radiotherapy. This receptor was identified in a woman between 55 and 75 years old with cholangiocarcinoma. Some clones in this sample may be carry-over from other donors' samples. CDR3: CASSLASGRRNEQFF. CDR3 DNA sequence: TGTGCCAGCAGCTTAGCTAGCGGGAGGAGGAATGAGCAGTTCTTC.